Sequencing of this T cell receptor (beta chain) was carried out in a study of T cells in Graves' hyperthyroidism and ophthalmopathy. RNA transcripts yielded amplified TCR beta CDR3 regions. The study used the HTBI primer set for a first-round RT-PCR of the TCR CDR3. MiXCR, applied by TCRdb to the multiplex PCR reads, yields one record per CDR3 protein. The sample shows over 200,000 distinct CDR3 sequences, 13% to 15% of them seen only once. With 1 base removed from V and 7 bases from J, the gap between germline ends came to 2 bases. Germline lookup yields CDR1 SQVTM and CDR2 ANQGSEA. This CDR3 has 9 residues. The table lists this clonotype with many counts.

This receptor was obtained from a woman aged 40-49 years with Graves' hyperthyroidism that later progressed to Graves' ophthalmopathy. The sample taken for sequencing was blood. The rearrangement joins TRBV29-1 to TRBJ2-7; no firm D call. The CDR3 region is CSVEGEQYF. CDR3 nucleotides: TGCAGCGTTGAAGGGGAGCAGTACTTC.